A single sample is the source of the 5 T cell receptor beta chains below, sequenced in a study of shared clonotypes between healthy human individuals. Some clones are missing from TCRdb's copy, which holds only in-frame ones; the method was immunoSEQ multiplex PCR. The table includes approximately 1,500,000 clones, roughly 96% detected once. The sequenced sample consisted of naive CD4+ T cells sorted from blood. As to subset: CD45RA+ positively selected. The receptors here all came from a man in his thirties or forties in good health.

CDR3: CASSGVDRGRAEQYF. CDR3 DNA sequence: TGTGCCAGCAGCGGGGTCGACAGGGGAAGGGCCGAGCAGTACTTC. The genes are TRBV5-6 and TRBJ2-7; 8 bases align to TRBD1. V lost 4 bases to trimming and J lost 6 bases; unmatched junction nucleotides: 12. The V gene's germline CDR1 is SGHDT and CDR2 YYEEEE. The CDR3 runs to 15 residues.

The J gene is TRBJ1-2, the V gene TRBV19; D is perhaps TRBD1 (5 bases). Germline lookup yields CDR1 LNHDA and CDR2 SQIVND (reference sequence). V lost 5 bases to trimming and J lost 5 bases, with 15 bases between them. The CDR3 spans 14 residues. CDR3: CASSLSDRGYGYTF. CDR3 sequence (DNA): TGTGCCAGTAGTCTCTCAGACAGAGGATATGGCTACACCTTC.

The chain uses TRBV18 and TRBJ1-3; 9 bases map to TRBD1. The CDR3 consists of 18 residues. After removal of 2 bases from V and 0 bases from J, the junction contained 8 bases not matched to a gene. Germline values: CDR1 KGHSH, CDR2 LQKENI. In nucleotides, the CDR3 is TGTGCCAGCTCACCAGTGCGGACAGGGGAGAACTCTGGAAACACCATATATTTT. This gives the protein CASSPVRTGENSGNTIYF.

This clone has a single count. The chain couples TRBV29-1 to TRBJ1-3; D gene ambiguous. Germline V gene lookup returns CDR1 SQVTM and CDR2 ANQGSEA. CDR3 size: 13 residues. V lost 6 bases to trimming and J lost 2 bases, with 11 bases between them. CDR3 in amino acids: CSVRVAPGNTIYF. The CDR3, as DNA: TGCAGCGTCCGGGTGGCCCCTGGAAACACCATATATTTT.

With regard to this clone: This CDR3 is also generated by other DNA sequences in the sample. The rearrangement uses TRBV9 and TRBJ2-1; TRBD2 aligns across 13 bases. J lost 8 bases, V lost 0 bases, and 2 bases had no gene match. The CDR3 totals 15 residues. CDR1 is SGDLS, CDR2 YYNGEE, per germline. The CDR3 sequence: CASSVGLAGGHEQFF. As DNA, the CDR3 is TGTGCCAGCAGCGTAGGACTAGCGGGAGGCCATGAGCAGTTCTTC.